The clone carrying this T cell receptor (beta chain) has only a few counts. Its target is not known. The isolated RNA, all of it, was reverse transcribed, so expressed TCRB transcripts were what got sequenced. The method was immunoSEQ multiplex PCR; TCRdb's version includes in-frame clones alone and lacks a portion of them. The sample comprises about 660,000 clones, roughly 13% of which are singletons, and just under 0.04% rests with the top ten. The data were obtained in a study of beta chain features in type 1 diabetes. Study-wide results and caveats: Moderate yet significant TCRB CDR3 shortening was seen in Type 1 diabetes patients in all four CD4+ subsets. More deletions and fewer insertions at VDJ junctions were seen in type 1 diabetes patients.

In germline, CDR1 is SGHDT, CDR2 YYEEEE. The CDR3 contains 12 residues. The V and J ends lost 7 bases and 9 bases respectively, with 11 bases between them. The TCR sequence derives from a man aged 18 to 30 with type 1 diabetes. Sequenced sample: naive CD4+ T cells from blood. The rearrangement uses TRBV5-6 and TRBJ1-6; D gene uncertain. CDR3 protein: CASLIGSSPLHF. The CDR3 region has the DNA TGTGCCAGCCTAATTGGGTCTTCACCCCTCCACTTT. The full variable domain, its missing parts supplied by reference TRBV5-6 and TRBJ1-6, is DAGVTQSPTHLIKTRGQQVTLRCSPKSGHDTVSWYQQALGQGPQFIFQYYEEEERQRGNFPDRFSGHQFPNYSSELNVNALLLGDSALYLCASLIGSSPLHFGNGTRLTVT.